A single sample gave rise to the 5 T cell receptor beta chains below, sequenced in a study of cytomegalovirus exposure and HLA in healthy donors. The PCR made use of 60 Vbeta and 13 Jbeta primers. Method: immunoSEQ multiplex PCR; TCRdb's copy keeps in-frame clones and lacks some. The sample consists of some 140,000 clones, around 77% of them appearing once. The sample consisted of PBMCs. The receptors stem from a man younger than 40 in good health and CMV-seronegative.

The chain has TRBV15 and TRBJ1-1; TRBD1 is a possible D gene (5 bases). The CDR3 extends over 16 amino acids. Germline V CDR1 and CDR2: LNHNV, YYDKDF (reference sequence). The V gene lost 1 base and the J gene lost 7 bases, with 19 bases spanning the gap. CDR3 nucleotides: TGTGCCACCAGCAGAGGGTTCGCGGAGGGGCGCGGTGAAGCTTTCTTT. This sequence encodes CATSRGFAEGRGEAFF. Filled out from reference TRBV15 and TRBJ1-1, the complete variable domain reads DAMVIQNPRYQVTQFGKPVTLSCSQTLNHNVMYWYQQKSSQAPKLLFHYYDKDFNNEADTPDNFQSRRPNTSFCFLDIRSPGLGDTAMYLCATSRGFAEGRGEAFFGQGTRLTVV.

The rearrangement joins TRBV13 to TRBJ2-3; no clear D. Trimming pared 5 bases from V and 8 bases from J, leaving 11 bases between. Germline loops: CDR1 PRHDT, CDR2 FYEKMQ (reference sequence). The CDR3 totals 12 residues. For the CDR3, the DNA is TGTGCCAGCAGCCGAACGGGTGGTACGCAGTATTTT. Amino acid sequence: CASSRTGGTQYF.

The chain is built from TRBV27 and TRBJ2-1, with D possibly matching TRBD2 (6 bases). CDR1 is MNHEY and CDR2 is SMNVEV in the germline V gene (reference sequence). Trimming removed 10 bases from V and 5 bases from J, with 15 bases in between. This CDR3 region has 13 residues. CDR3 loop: CATLPAGNNEQFF. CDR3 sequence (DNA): TGTGCCACGCTCCCCGCGGGAAACAATGAGCAGTTCTTC.

The chain's CDR3 is CATRGVRDTEAFF. The CDR3, as DNA: TGTGCCACCCGTGGAGTGCGGGACACTGAAGCTTTCTTT. The chain links TRBV6-1 to TRBJ1-1; D is unclear. V gave up 10 bases and J gave up 3 bases, with 15 bases separating them. Germline V gene lookup returns CDR1 MNHNS and CDR2 SASEGT. The CDR3 consists of 13 residues.

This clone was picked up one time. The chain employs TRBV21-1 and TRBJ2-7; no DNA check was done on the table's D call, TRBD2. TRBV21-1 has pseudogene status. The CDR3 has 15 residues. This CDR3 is CASKEGLAPPYEQYF. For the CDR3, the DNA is TGTGCCAGCAAAGAGGGACTAGCACCTCCCTACGAGCAGTACTTC.